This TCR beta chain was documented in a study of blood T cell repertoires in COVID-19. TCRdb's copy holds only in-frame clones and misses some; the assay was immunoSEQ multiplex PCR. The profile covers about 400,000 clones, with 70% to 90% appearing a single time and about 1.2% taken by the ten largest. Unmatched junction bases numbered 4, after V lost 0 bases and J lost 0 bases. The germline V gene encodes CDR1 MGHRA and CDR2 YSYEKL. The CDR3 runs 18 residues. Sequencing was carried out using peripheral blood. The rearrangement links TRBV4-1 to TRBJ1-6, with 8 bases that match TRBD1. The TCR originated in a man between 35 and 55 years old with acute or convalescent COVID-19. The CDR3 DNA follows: TGCGCCAGCAGCCAAGAGAGGACAGGGCTCTCCTATAATTCACCCCTCCACTTT. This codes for CASSQERTGLSYNSPLHF.